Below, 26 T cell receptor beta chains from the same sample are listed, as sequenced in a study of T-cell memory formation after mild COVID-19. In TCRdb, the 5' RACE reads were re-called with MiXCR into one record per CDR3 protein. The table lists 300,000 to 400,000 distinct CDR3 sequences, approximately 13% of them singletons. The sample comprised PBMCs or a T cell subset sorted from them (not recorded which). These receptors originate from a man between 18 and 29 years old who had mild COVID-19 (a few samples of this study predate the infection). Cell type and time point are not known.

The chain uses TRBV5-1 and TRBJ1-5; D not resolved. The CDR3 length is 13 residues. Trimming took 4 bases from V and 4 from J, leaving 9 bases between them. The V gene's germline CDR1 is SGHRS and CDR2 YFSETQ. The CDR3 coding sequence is TGCGCCAGCAGCCACGGTATAAATCAGCCCCAGCATTTT. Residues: CASSHGINQPQHF.

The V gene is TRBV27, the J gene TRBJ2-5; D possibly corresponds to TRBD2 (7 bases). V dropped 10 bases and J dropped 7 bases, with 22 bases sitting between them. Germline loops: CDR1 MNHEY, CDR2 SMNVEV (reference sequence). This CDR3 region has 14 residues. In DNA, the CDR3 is TGTGCCACCTCACAAGGGGGGGCCGAGGGGACCCAGTACTTC. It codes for CATSQGGAEGTQYF.

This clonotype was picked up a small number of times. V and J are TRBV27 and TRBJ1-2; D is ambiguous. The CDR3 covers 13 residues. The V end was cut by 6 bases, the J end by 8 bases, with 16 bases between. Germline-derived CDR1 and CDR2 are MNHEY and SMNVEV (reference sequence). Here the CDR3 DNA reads TGTGCCAGCAGCCCAGGACCGAAGCGGGGCTACACCTTC. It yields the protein CASSPGPKRGYTF.

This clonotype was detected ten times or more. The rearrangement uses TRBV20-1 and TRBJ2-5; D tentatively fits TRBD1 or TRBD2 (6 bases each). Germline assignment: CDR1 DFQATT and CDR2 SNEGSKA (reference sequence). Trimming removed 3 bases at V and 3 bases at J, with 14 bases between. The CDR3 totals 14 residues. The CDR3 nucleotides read TGCAGTGCTAGGTCCACGGGGGCGGAAGAGACCCAGTACTTC. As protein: CSARSTGAEETQYF.

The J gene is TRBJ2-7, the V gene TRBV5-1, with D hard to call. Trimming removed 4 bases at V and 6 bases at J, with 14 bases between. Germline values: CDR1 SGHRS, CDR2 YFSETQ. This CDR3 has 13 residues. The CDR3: CASSPTGLGEQYV. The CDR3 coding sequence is TGCGCCAGCAGCCCCACCGGCCTCGGCGAGCAGTACGTC.

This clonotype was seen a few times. This CDR3 reads CASSPSLAGKNIQYF. CDR3 DNA sequence: TGCGCCAGCAGCCCATCGTTAGCGGGCAAAAACATTCAGTACTTC. The chain couples TRBV5-1 to TRBJ2-4, with 7 positions matching TRBD2. Germline assignment: CDR1 SGHRS and CDR2 YFSETQ. The V segment lost 4 bases and the J segment 3 bases; nucleotides outside the gene matches: 7. The CDR3 runs to 15 residues.

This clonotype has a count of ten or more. The CDR3 nucleotides are TGCGCCAGCAGCTTGGGGGACACAGATACGCAGTATTTT. It yields the protein CASSLGDTDTQYF. V and J are TRBV5-1 and TRBJ2-3; the D is unclear. Germline V gene lookup returns CDR1 SGHRS and CDR2 YFSETQ. Trimming removed 0 bases at V and 2 bases at J, with 4 bases between. The CDR3 is 13 amino acids. Variable domain in full (rest from reference TRBV5-1 and TRBJ2-3): KAGVTQTPRYLIKTRGQQVTLSCSPISGHRSVSWYQQTPGQGLQFLFEYFSETQRNKGNFPGRFSGRQFSNSRSEMNVSTLELGDSALYLCASSLGDTDTQYFGPGTRLTVL.

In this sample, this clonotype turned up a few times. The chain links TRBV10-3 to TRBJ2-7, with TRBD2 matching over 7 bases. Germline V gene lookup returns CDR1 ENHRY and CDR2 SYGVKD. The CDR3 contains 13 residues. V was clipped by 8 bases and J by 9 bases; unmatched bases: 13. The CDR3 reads CAIRGGGPFGQYV. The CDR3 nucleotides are TGTGCCATCCGTGGCGGGGGACCTTTTGGGCAGTACGTC.

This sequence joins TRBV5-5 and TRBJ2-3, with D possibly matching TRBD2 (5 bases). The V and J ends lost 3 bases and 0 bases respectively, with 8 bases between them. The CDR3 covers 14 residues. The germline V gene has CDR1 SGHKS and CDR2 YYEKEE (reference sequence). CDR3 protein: CASSWRTSTDTQYF. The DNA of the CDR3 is TGTGCCAGCAGCTGGAGGACTAGCACAGATACGCAGTATTTT.

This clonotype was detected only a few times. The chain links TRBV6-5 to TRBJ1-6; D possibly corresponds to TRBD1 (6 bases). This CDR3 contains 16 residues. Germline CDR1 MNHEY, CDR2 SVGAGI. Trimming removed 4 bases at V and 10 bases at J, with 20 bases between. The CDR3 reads CASSSYSTGSRSPLHF. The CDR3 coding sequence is TGTGCCAGCAGTTCGTATTCGACAGGATCGCGGTCACCCCTCCACTTT.

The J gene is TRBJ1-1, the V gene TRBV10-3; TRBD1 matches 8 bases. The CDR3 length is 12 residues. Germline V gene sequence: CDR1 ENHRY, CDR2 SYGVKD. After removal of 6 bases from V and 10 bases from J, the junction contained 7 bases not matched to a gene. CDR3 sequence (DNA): TGTGCCATCAGAGACAGGGGTTTTGGAGCTTTCTTT. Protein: CAIRDRGFGAFF.

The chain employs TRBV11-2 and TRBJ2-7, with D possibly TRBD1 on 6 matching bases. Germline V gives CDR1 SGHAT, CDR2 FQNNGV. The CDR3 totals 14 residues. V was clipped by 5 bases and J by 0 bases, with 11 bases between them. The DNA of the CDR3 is TGTGCCAGCAGCCCCGGACAGCTCTCCTACGAGCAGTACTTC. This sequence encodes CASSPGQLSYEQYF.

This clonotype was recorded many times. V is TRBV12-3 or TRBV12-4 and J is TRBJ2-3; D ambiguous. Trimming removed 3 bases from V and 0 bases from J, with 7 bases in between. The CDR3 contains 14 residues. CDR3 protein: CASSFGSSTDTQYF. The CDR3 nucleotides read TGTGCCAGCAGTTTTGGGTCTAGCACAGATACGCAGTATTTT.

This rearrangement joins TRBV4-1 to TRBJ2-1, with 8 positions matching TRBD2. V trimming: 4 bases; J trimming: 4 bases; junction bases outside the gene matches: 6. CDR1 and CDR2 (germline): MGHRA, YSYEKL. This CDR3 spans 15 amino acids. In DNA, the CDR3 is TGCGCCAGCAGCCTGACTAGCGCGGGTTACAATGAGCAGTTCTTC. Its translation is CASSLTSAGYNEQFF.

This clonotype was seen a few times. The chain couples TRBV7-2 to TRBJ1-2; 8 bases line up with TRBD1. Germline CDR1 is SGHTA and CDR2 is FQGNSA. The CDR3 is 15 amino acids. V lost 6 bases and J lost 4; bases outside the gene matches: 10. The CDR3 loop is CASSSTGTGIYGYTF. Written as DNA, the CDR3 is TGTGCCAGCAGTTCCACCGGGACAGGCATCTATGGCTACACCTTC. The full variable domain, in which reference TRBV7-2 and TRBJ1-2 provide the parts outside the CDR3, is GAGVSQSPSNKVTEKGKDVELRCDPISGHTALYWYRQSLGQGLEFLIYFQGNSAPDKSGLPSDRFSAERTGGSVSTLTIQRTQQEDSAVYLCASSSTGTGIYGYTFGSGTRLTVV.

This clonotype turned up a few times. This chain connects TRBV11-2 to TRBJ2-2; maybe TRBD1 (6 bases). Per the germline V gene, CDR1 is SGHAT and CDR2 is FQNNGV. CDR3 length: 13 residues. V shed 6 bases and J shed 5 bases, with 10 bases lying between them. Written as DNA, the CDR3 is TGTGCCAGCAGGTGGACAGAGACCGGGGAGCTGTTTTTT. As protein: CASRWTETGELFF.

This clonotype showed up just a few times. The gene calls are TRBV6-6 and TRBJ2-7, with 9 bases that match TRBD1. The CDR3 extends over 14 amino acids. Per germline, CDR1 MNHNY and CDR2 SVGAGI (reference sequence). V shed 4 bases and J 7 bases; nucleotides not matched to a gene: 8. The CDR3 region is CASSLDRGRGEQYV. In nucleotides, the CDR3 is TGTGCCAGCAGTTTGGACAGGGGAAGAGGGGAGCAGTACGTC.

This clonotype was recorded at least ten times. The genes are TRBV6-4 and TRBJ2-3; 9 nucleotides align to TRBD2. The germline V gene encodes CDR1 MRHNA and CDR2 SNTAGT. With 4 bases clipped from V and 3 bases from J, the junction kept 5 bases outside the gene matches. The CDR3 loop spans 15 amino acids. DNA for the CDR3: TGTGCCAGCAGTGCCCTAGCGGGGAGGACAGATACGCAGTATTTT. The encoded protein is CASSALAGRTDTQYF.

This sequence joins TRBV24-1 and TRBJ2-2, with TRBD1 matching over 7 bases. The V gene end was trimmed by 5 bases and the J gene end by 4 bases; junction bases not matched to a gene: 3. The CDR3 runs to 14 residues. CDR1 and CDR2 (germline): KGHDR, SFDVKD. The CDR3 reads CATSGTGTTGELFF. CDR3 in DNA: TGTGCCACCAGTGGGACAGGTACCACCGGGGAGCTGTTTTTT.

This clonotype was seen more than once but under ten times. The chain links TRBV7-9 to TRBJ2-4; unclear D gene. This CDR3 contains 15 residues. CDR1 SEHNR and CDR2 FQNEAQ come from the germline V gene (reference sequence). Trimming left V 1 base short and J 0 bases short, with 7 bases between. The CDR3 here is CASSLDIIAKNIQYF. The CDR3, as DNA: TGTGCCAGCAGCTTAGACATCATAGCCAAAAACATTCAGTACTTC.

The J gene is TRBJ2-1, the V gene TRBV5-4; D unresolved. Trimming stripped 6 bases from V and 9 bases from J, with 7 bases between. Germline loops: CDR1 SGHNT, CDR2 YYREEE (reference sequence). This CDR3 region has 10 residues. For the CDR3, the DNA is TGTGCCAGCACCCTGGTTGAGCAGTTCTTC. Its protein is CASTLVEQFF.

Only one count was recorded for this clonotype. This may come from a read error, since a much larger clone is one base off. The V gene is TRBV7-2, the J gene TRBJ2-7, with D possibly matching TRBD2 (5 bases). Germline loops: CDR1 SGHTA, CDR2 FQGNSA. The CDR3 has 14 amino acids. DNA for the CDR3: TGTGACAGCAGGACTGGTGGTGCAGTCTACGAGCAGTACTTC. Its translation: CDSRTGGAVYEQYF.

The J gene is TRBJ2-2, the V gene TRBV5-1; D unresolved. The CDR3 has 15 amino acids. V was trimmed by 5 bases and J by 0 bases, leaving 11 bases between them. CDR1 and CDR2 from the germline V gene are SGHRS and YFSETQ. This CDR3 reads CASRKAGTNTGELFF. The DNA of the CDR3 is TGCGCCAGCAGAAAAGCTGGAACGAACACCGGGGAGCTGTTTTTT.

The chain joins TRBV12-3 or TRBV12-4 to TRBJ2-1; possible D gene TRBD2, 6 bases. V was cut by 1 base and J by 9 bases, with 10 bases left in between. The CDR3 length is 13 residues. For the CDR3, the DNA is TGTGCCAGCAGTTTAGGAAGCGGGCTTGAGCAGTTCTTC. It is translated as CASSLGSGLEQFF.

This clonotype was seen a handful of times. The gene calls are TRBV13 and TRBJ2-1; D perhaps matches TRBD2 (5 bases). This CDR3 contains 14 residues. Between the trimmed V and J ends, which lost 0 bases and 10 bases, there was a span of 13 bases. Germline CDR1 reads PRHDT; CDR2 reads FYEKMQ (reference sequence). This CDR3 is CASSLGLVDGEQFF. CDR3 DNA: TGTGCCAGCAGCTTAGGACTAGTGGATGGCGAGCAGTTCTTC.

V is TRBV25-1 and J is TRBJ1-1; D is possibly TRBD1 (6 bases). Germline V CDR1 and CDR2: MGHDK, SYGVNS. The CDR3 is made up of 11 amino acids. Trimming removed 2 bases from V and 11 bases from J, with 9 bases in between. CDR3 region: CASSETGSAFF. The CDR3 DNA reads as TGTGCCAGCAGTGAAACAGGGAGCGCTTTCTTT.